This T cell receptor (beta chain) was obtained from a study of T cell responses to AZD1222 COVID-19 vaccine listed by TCRdb under 2021. Looking at the study overall: Because spike-specific TCR depth and breadth did not differ between the two schedules, AZD1222 recipients who got a second dose at roughly 4 weeks were pooled with those who got a second dose at roughly 12 weeks. TCR sequencing covered fewer than 250 trial participants: nearly 210 given two doses of AZD1222 and some 25 given two doses of MenACWY control vaccine. Trial participants were enrolled into age subgroups of 18-55, 56-69 and 70-plus years, which contained about 150, 28 and 57 TCR-sequenced participants, respectively.

The intended sense of this specimen's time point label: baseline before first vaccination. Vaccinee samples came from UK trials COV001 and COV002, including a single-blind randomized controlled phase 2/3 trial of AZD1222 (ChAdOx1 nCoV-19) in healthy adults. For TCRbeta chain sequencing, PBMC samples from trial participants were taken at day 0 and at day 28 after the second dose. In regard to this clone: Its target antigen remains unknown. No per-base quality is available; no much larger clone lies one base away.

The CDR3 regions of human TCRbeta chains were subjected to immunosequencing. Processing in the source paper ran as follows. TCRs in the repertoires were compared against a reference library of SARS-CoV-2-specific TCRs that had been generated with the MIRA antigen-specificity platform. Breadth was defined as the fraction of unique TCRs that were SARS-CoV-2-associated. Depth was defined as the fraction of total T cells that were SARS-CoV-2-associated. Using the MIRA data, every spike-specific TCR was mapped to the spike region that the TCR reacted to and assigned to either a CD4 or a CD8 class. Log10-transformed breadth and depth values were compared by one-way ANOVA with Sidak's multiple comparisons tests. TCRdb took over this immuneACCESS table, retaining in-frame rearrangements with V and J assigned. Such tables are incomplete; in checked studies, under half of the missing clones stem from an unresolved V gene, and the remainder is unexplained. V and J calls and clone size follow that table, whereas D and trimming were derived from the DNA. The sample table contains about 110,000 clones; only one count was recorded for roughly 86% of them. The ten largest account for approximately 3.3% of the sample.

V gives up 0 bases and J gives up 4 bases, and the segment between their germline ends measures 12 bases. According to the germline V gene, CDR1 reads SNHLY and CDR2 reads FYNNEI. Including the terminal cysteine and phenylalanine, the CDR3 comprises 15 residues. Kept here is only the CDR3 DNA, which spans 45 bases and is read in frame from base 1. The study at large found these results: Because no samples from the day 14 peak response were available, repertoires could be characterized only after the peak T cell response. Most participants were white British and females outnumbered males, and the authors suggested that clonal diversity may have been underestimated. Only five to seven AZD1222 recipients were SARS-CoV-2 seropositive at baseline, limiting conclusions about previously exposed vaccinees. Reportedly, almost half of the unique spike-specific TCRs recognized epitopes lying outside the regions that are mutated in the B.1.351 and B.1.1.7 variants. Vaccine-associated CD4 TCRs spanned the whole spike protein, with dominant responses in regions 160-218 and 743-854. A significant rise in spike-specific TCR breadth and depth was observed after two AZD1222 doses relative to day 0 and relative to MenACWY recipients. In the small 56-69-year group, the increase in depth fell short of significance, most likely because of low power.

This TCR derives from an adult in good health. Recombination linked TRBV2 to TRBJ1-1; 5 matching bases give a weak D call of TRBD1. This specimen was peripheral blood, taken on day 0 of AZD1222 vaccination. The DNA sequence follows: TGTGCCAGCAGTGAAGCTAAAGGGGTAGGCACTGAAGCTTTCTTT. Protein translation: CASSEAKGVGTEAFF.